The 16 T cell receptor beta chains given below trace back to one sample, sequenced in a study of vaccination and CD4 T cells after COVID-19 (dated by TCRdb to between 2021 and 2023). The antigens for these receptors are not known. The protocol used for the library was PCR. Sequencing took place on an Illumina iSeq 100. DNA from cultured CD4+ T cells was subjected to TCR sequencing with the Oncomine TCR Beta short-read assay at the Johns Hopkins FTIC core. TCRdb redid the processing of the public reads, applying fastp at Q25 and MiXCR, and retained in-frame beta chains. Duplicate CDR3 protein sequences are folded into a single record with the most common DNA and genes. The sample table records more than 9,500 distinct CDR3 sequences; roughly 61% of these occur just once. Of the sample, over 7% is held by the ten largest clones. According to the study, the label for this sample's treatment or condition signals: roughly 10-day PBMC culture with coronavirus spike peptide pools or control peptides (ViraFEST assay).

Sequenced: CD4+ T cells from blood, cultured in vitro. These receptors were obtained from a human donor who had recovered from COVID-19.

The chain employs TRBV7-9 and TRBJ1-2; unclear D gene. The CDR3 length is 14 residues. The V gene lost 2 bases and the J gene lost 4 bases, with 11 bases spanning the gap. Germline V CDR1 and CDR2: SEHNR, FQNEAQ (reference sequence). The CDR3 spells CASSLPSSGYGYTF. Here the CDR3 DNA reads TGTGCCAGCAGCTTACCCTCTAGTGGCTATGGCTACACCTTC.

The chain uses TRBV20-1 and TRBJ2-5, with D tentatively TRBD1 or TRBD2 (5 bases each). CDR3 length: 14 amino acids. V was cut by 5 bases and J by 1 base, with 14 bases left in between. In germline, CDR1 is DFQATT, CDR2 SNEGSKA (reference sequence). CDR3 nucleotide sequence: TGCAGTGCTGAGAGGGGTGAACGCCAAGAGACCCAGTACTTC. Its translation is CSAERGERQETQYF.

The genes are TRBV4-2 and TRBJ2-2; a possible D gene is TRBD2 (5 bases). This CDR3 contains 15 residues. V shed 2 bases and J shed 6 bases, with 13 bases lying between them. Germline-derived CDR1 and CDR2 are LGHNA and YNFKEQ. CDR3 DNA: TGTGCCAGCAGCCAACCCCAGCTGGAGGCCGGGGAGCTGTTTTTT. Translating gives CASSQPQLEAGELFF.

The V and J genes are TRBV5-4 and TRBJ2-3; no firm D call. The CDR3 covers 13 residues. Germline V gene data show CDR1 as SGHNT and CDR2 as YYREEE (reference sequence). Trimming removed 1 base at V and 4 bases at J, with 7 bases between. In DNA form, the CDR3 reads TGTGCCAGCAGCTTGTTGCTACCAGATACGCAGTATTTT. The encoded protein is CASSLLLPDTQYF.

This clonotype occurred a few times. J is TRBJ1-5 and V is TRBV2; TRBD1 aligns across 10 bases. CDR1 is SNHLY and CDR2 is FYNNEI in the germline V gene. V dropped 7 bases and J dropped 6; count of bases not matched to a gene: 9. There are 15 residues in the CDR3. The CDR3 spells CASTRDRGLGQPQHF. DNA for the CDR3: TGTGCCAGCACCCGGGACAGGGGCTTGGGTCAGCCCCAGCATTTT.

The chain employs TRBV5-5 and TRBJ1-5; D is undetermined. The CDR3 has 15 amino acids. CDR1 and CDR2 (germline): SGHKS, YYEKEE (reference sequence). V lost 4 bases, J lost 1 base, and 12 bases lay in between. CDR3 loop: CASSRGQSSNQPQHF. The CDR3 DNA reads TGTGCCAGCAGCCGAGGCCAGTCGAGCAATCAGCCCCAGCATTTT.

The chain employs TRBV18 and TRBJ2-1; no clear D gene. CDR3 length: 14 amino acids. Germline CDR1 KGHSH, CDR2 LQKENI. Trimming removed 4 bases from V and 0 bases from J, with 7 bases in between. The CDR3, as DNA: TGTGCCAGCTCACTCCGCAGCTCCTACAATGAGCAGTTCTTC. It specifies CASSLRSSYNEQFF. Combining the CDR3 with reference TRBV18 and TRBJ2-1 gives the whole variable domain NAGVMQNPRHLVRRRGQEARLRCSPMKGHSHVYWYRQLPEEGLKFMVYLQKENIIDESGMPKERFSAEFPKEGPSILRIQQVVRGDSAAYFCASSLRSSYNEQFFGPGTRLTVL.

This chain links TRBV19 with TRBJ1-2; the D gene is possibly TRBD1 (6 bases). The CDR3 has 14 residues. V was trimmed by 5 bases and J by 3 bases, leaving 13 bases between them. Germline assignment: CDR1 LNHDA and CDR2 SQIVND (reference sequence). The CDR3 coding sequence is TGTGCCAGTAGTCCTCAGGGGACCGACTATGGCTACACCTTC. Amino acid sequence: CASSPQGTDYGYTF.

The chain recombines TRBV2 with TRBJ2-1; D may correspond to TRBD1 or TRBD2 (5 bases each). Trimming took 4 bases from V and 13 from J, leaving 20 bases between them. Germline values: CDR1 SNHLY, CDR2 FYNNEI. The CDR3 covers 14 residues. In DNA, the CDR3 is TGTGCCAGCAGTGTCTATTACCCGGGACCGAGACAGTTCTTC. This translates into CASSVYYPGPRQFF.

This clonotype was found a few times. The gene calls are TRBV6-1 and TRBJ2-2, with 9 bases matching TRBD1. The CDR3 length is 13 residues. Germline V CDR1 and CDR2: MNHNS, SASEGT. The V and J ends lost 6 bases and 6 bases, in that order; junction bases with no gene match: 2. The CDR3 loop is CASRRQGAGELFF. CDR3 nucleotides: TGTGCCAGCAGAAGACAGGGGGCCGGGGAGCTGTTTTTT.

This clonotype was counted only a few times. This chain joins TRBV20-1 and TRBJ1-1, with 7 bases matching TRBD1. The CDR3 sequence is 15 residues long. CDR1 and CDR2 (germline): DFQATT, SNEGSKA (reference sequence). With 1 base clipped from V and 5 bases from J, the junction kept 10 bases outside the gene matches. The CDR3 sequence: CSARVIGGGGTEAFF. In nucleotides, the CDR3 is TGCAGTGCTAGAGTGATTGGAGGGGGCGGGACTGAAGCTTTCTTT.

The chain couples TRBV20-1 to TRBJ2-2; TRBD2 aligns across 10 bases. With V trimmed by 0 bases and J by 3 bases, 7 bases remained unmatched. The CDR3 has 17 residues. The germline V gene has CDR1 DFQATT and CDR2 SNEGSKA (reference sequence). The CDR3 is CSARDSGRVLHTGELFF. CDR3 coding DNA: TGCAGTGCTAGAGACAGCGGGAGGGTATTACACACCGGGGAGCTGTTTTTT.

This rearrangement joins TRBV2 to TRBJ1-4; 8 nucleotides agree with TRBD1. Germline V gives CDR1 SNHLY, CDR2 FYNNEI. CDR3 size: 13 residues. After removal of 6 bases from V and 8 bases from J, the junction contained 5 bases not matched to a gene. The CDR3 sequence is CASRDRVNEKLFF. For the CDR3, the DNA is TGTGCCAGCAGGGACAGGGTCAACGAAAAACTGTTTTTT. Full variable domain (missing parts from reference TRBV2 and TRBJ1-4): EPEVTQTPSHQVTQMGQEVILRCVPISNHLYFYWYRQILGQKVEFLVSFYNNEISEKSEIFDDQFSVERPDGSNFTLKIRSTKLEDSAMYFCASRDRVNEKLFFGSGTQLSVL.

Here the CDR3 DNA reads TGTGCCAGCAGGCCTCGACAGGGAAGTAATTCACCCCTCCACTTT. It is translated as CASRPRQGSNSPLHF. The chain is built from TRBV2 and TRBJ1-6; 7 nucleotides line up with TRBD1. Germline V gene lookup returns CDR1 SNHLY and CDR2 FYNNEI. V was clipped by 6 bases and J by 6 bases; unmatched bases: 8. This CDR3 is built from 15 residues.

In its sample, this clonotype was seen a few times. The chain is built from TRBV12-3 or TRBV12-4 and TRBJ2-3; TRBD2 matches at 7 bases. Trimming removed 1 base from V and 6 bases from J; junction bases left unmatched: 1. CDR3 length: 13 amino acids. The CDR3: CASSLELADTQYF. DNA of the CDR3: TGTGCCAGCAGTTTAGAACTAGCGGATACGCAGTATTTT.

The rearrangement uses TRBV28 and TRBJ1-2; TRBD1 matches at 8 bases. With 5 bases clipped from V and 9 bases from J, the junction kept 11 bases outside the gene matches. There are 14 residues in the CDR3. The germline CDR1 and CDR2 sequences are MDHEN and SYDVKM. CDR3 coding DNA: TGTGCCAGCAGTCCTGCAGGGGGCGGAGTTCGCTACACCTTC. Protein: CASSPAGGGVRYTF.